These 7 T cell receptor beta chains were all obtained from the same sample, sequenced in a study of T-cell reconstitution after alpha-beta-depleted transplantation in children. Unique molecular identifiers were incorporated when the TCRbeta library was constructed. TCRdb reanalysed the PCR reads using MiXCR and keeps one entry per CDR3 protein. Of around 530,000 distinct CDR3 sequences in the sample, 32% were seen once. The sequences come from PBMCs from the stem cell graft donor, collected from the stem cell graft. Every receptor here comes from a human donor who donated a stem cell graft to a child with aplastic anemia.

The V call is TRBV23-1, the J call TRBJ2-7; possible D gene TRBD1, 6 bases. TRBV23-1 is an ORF, and what it does is uncertain. There are 18 residues in the CDR3. V lost 3 bases and J 0 bases, leaving 21 bases between the germline ends. The CDR3 DNA follows: TGCGCCAGCAGTCAGCTGCCCGGACAGAGAAACAGCTCCTACGAGCAGTACGTC. This encodes CASSQLPGQRNSSYEQYV.

The sample holds a few counts of this clonotype. The gene calls are TRBV20-1 and TRBJ1-3; D may be TRBD1 (5 bases). V dropped 6 bases and J dropped 0 bases, with 12 bases sitting between them. The CDR3 consists of 14 residues. CDR1 DFQATT and CDR2 SNEGSKA come from the germline V gene (reference sequence). The DNA for the CDR3 is TGCAGTGCCCGTAGACAGAACTCTGGAAACACCATATATTTT. As protein: CSARRQNSGNTIYF.

The chain couples TRBV29-1 to TRBJ2-1; 9 positions match TRBD2. The CDR3 is 14 residues long. V lost 4 bases to trimming and J lost 8 bases; unmatched junction nucleotides: 9. CDR1 SQVTM and CDR2 ANQGSEA come from the germline V gene. The DNA for the CDR3 is TGCAGCGTTGTGTCAGCGGGAGGCCTGGATGAGCAGTTCTTC. Amino acid sequence: CSVVSAGGLDEQFF.

The genes are TRBV18 and TRBJ1-3, with 7 bases fitting TRBD1. There are 16 residues in the CDR3. J lost 3 bases, V lost 4 bases, and 9 bases had no gene match. CDR1 and CDR2 from the germline V gene are KGHSH and LQKENI. CDR3 nucleotides: TGTGCCAGCTCACGGGGACAGCTGGGGAGTGGAAACACCATATATTTT. Protein: CASSRGQLGSGNTIYF.

This clonotype has a handful of counts. This chain links TRBV6-5 with TRBJ1-6, with TRBD1 as a possible D gene (5 bases). The CDR3 totals 14 residues. V gave up 0 bases and J gave up 8 bases, with 8 bases separating them. Germline CDR1 and CDR2: MNHEY and SVGAGI. The CDR3 DNA reads TGTGCCAGCAGTTACTCGGACATTTATTCACCCCTCCACTTT. Translated, it gives CASSYSDIYSPLHF.

The chain combines TRBV6-5 with TRBJ1-4; TRBD1 might be the D (6 bases). Germline values: CDR1 MNHEY, CDR2 SVGAGI. The length of the CDR3 is 15 residues. Trimming removed 4 bases at V and 6 bases at J, with 15 bases between. Here the CDR3 DNA reads TGTGCCAGCAGTTTCAACAGGGTAGGGGATGAAAAACTGTTTTTT. Amino acid sequence: CASSFNRVGDEKLFF.

CDR3 sequence (DNA): TGTGCCAGCAGTCCGAACAGGAGCCCAGGGACCCAGTACTTC. This encodes CASSPNRSPGTQYF. The V gene is TRBV6-2 or TRBV6-3, the J gene TRBJ2-5, with D possibly TRBD1 on 5 matching bases. CDR3 size: 14 residues. CDR1 is MNHEY and CDR2 is SVGEGT in the germline V gene. Trimming took 5 bases from V and 7 from J, leaving 17 bases between them.